This record looks at one T cell receptor beta chain sequence and its context. The antigen remains undetermined. This specimen belongs to a study of cytomegalovirus exposure and HLA in healthy donors. The study's findings and limits: Cytomegalovirus association was listed for 150 or so TCR beta chains. Most TCR sequences were seen very rarely across donors, but some public TCRs occurred in many. Three chains tied to CMV proved CMV antigen-specific in vitro.

The donors were in the approximately 110-subject validation cohort; that cohort was separate from the roughly 700-subject first cohort. This CDR3 comprises 18 residues. CDR1 and CDR2 (germline): GTSNPN, SVGIG (reference sequence). Trimming stripped 1 base from V and 2 bases from J, with 18 bases between. Only in-frame clones appear in the TCRdb table, and some are missing; sequencing was by immunoSEQ multiplex PCR. The data show under 150,000 clones, with approximately 87% seen just once and about 6% held by the top ten. This chain links TRBV30 with TRBJ2-6; D is unclear. The clonotype originates from a woman aged 18-30 years in good health and CMV-seropositive. Sequenced material: PBMCs. The CDR3 sequence: CAWSGWSRIDAGANVLTF. CDR3 DNA: TGTGCCTGGAGTGGCTGGTCTAGAATAGACGCTGGGGCCAACGTCCTGACTTTC. Variable domain in full (rest from reference TRBV30 and TRBJ2-6): SQTIHQWPATLVQPVGSPLSLECTVEGTSNPNLYWYRQAAGRGLQLLFYSVGIGQISSEVPQNLSASRPQDRQFILSSKKLLLSDSGFYLCAWSGWSRIDAGANVLTFGAGSRLTVL.